Listed below are T cell receptor beta chains from one sample, sequenced in a study of cytomegalovirus exposure and HLA in healthy donors. Profiled with immunoSEQ multiplex PCR; TCRdb holds only in-frame clones, not every one. Altogether fewer than 120,000 clones are present, just over 75% being singletons, with the ten largest covering about an eighth. The sample taken for sequencing was PBMCs. These receptors were taken from a man aged 25 to 45 in good health and CMV-seropositive. Each CDR3 is given with its conserved first and last residue. The D gene is left open where the match is weak. Some rows mark clone size as missing; the rest say once, few, many or name a class of expanded clone.

V gene: TRBV6-6
J gene: TRBJ2-5
clone size: -
D gene: -
CDR3 DNA: TGTGCCAGCAGTTACGTGGAGGGAGAGACCCAGTACTTC
CDR3 protein: CASSYVEGETQYF

V gene: TRBV30
J gene: TRBJ2-5
clone size: -
D gene: -
CDR3 DNA: TGTGCCTGGAGGGAACAAGAGGGGACCCAGTACTTC
CDR3 protein: CAWREQEGTQYF

V gene: TRBV4-2
J gene: TRBJ2-1
clone size: -
D gene: -
CDR3 DNA: TGTGCCAGCAGCCAGGGCGGGTCTGAGTTCTTC
CDR3 protein: CASSQGGSEFF

V gene: TRBV5-1
J gene: TRBJ2-3
clone size: -
D gene: TRBD2
CDR3 DNA: TGCGCCAGCAGCTTGGACAGCGGGGGTTTGGATACGCAGTATTTT
CDR3 protein: CASSLDSGGLDTQYF

V gene: TRBV7-6
J gene: TRBJ2-5
clone size: -
D gene: TRBD2
CDR3 DNA: TGTGCCAGCAGCGCCACCGGGACTACGAAAGAGACCCAGTACTTC
CDR3 protein: CASSATGTTKETQYF

V gene: TRBV20-1
J gene: TRBJ2-5
clone size: once
D gene: -
CDR3 DNA: TGCAGTGCACATCAAGCGGAGACCCAGTACTTC
CDR3 protein: CSAHQAETQYF

V gene: TRBV30
J gene: TRBJ2-3
clone size: -
D gene: TRBD2
CDR3 DNA: TGTGCCTCCGAGCGGGGAAGCACAGATACGCAGTATTTT
CDR3 protein: CASERGSTDTQYF

V gene: TRBV5-1
J gene: TRBJ1-6
clone size: few
D gene: TRBD1
CDR3 DNA: TGCGCCAGCAGCTGGGGACAGGGCGAACCCCTCCACTTT
CDR3 protein: CASSWGQGEPLHF

V gene: TRBV29-1
J gene: TRBJ2-2
clone size: -
D gene: -
CDR3 DNA: TGCAGCGTTGAAGAGGCCGGAGCGAACACCGGGGAGCTGTTTTTT
CDR3 protein: CSVEEAGANTGELFF

V gene: TRBV27
J gene: TRBJ1-2
clone size: -
D gene: TRBD1
CDR3 DNA: TGTGCCAGCGGGCCACTCGGACAGGGGGTTCATGGCTACACCTTC
CDR3 protein: CASGPLGQGVHGYTF

V gene: TRBV6-1
J gene: TRBJ2-7
clone size: -
D gene: -
CDR3 DNA: TGTGCCAGCAGTGACCATCCCCGGGACATAGCCTACGAGCAGTACTTC
CDR3 protein: CASSDHPRDIAYEQYF

V gene: TRBV27
J gene: TRBJ1-5
clone size: -
D gene: -
CDR3 DNA: TGTGCCAGCAGTTTATATGGGGAGGCGAGCAATCAGCCCCAGCATTTT
CDR3 protein: CASSLYGEASNQPQHF

V gene: TRBV2
J gene: TRBJ1-2
clone size: -
D gene: -
CDR3 DNA: TGTGCCAGCAGTGAATTCATGGGGGCAGCGAATGGCTACACCTTC
CDR3 protein: CASSEFMGAANGYTF

V gene: TRBV27
J gene: TRBJ1-1
clone size: -
D gene: TRBD1
CDR3 DNA: TGTGCCAGCAGTCTGACAGGGTTGAACACTGAAGCTTTCTTT
CDR3 protein: CASSLTGLNTEAFF

V gene: TRBV6-5
J gene: TRBJ2-1
clone size: -
D gene: TRBD2
CDR3 DNA: TGTGCCAGCAGTTCACCGGGACTAGCGCAGGTCAATGAGCAGTTCTTC
CDR3 protein: CASSSPGLAQVNEQFF

V gene: TRBV7-9
J gene: TRBJ2-1
clone size: -
D gene: -
CDR3 DNA: TGTGCCAGCAGCCAGGGTAACTCCTACAATGAGCAGTTCTTC
CDR3 protein: CASSQGNSYNEQFF

V gene: TRBV27
J gene: TRBJ2-7
clone size: few
D gene: TRBD1
CDR3 DNA: TGTGCCAGCAGTTCTCTCCTTTACTCGGACAGGGCGGAAGGGTCCTACGAGCAGTACTTC
CDR3 protein: CASSSLLYSDRAEGSYEQYF

V gene: TRBV4-1
J gene: TRBJ2-3
clone size: few
D gene: -
CDR3 DNA: TGCGCCAGCAGCCTGTACCGGGGGGCTCGCACAGATACGCAGTATTTT
CDR3 protein: CASSLYRGARTDTQYF

V gene: TRBV6-5
J gene: TRBJ2-7
clone size: -
D gene: -
CDR3 DNA: TGTGCCAGCAGTCCCATGGGGGCCCACTACGAGCAGTACTTC
CDR3 protein: CASSPMGAHYEQYF

V gene: TRBV28
J gene: TRBJ1-1
clone size: -
D gene: TRBD1
CDR3 DNA: TGTGCCAGCAGTTTATGGGGACAGGGGGCGGTGAACACTGAAGCTTTCTTT
CDR3 protein: CASSLWGQGAVNTEAFF

V gene: TRBV11-2
J gene: TRBJ2-1
clone size: -
D gene: TRBD2
CDR3 DNA: TGTGCCAGCAGCTCGTCTAGCGGGGGGTGGTATGAGCAGTTCTTC
CDR3 protein: CASSSSSGGWYEQFF

V gene: TRBV5-5
J gene: TRBJ1-5
clone size: few
D gene: -
CDR3 DNA: TGTGCCAGCAGCTGGGACTTTGACCGCAATCAGCCCCAGCATTTT
CDR3 protein: CASSWDFDRNQPQHF

V gene: TRBV9
J gene: TRBJ1-1
clone size: -
D gene: TRBD1
CDR3 DNA: TGTGCCAGCAGCGCCGGGACAGGGGACCCCAGGGCTTTCTTT
CDR3 protein: CASSAGTGDPRAFF

V gene: TRBV19
J gene: TRBJ1-1
clone size: -
D gene: -
CDR3 DNA: TGTGCCAGTAGTAGCCGAGGTGGGGAAGCTTTCTTT
CDR3 protein: CASSSRGGEAFF

V gene: TRBV9
J gene: TRBJ2-1
clone size: -
D gene: TRBD2
CDR3 DNA: TGTGCCAGCAGCGACCTAGCGGGGGGATCCTACAATGAGCAGTTCTTC
CDR3 protein: CASSDLAGGSYNEQFF

V gene: TRBV27
J gene: TRBJ2-6
clone size: -
D gene: -
CDR3 DNA: TGTGCCAGCAGTTCAGGGTCCGTCCTGACTTTC
CDR3 protein: CASSSGSVLTF

V gene: TRBV7-2
J gene: TRBJ2-5
clone size: -
D gene: -
CDR3 DNA: TGTGCCAGCAGCTTAGCGCTGGGGGCCCTACAAGAGACCCAGTACTTC
CDR3 protein: CASSLALGALQETQYF

V gene: TRBV25-1
J gene: TRBJ2-5
clone size: -
D gene: -
CDR3 DNA: TGTGCCAGCAGTGACAGGGTTGGGGAGACCCAGTACTTC
CDR3 protein: CASSDRVGETQYF